Detailed here is one T cell receptor beta chain. This sample is drawn from a study of cytomegalovirus exposure and HLA in healthy donors. The CDR3 is 16 residues long. CDR1 is SEHNR, CDR2 FQNEAQ, per germline (reference sequence). V was clipped by 5 bases and J by 4 bases, with 20 bases between them. The primer mix had 60 Vbeta and 13 Jbeta primers. TCRdb's copy holds only in-frame clones and misses some; the assay was immunoSEQ multiplex PCR. In the table there are about 210,000 clones, about four fifths of which are singletons. Source material: PBMCs. This sequence was found in a woman aged 45-60 years in good health and CMV-seropositive. The J gene is TRBJ1-2, the V gene TRBV7-9; D gene uncertain. CDR3 DNA: TGTGCCAGCAGCGCCGGAACGGAGATGGCGGGCTATGGCTACACCTTC. Amino acid sequence: CASSAGTEMAGYGYTF.